This T cell receptor beta chain was captured in a study of breast tumors, draining lymph nodes, adjacent tissues. TCRdb processed the multiplex PCR reads anew with MiXCR; each CDR3 protein has one entry. In the table there are fewer than 200,000 distinct CDR3 sequences, 30% to 35% of which are singletons. CDR1 is SEHNR, CDR2 FQNEAQ, per germline (reference sequence). The CDR3 runs 14 residues. V shed 3 bases and J shed 10 bases, with 16 bases lying between them. Note on this clonotype: The antigen is undetermined.

Samples came from axillary lymph nodes draining the breast cancer. General study results and limits: Tumor repertoires ranked between lymph nodes and nontumor tissue in diversity, with V and J gene preferences. Data fit most tumor T cells coming from lymph node, expanding in tumor. That most tumor T cells come from lymph nodes remained unproven. Luminal-like breast cancer showed significantly higher tumor–nontumor repertoire similarity than basal-like.

This clonotype was obtained from a female donor with breast cancer. Some clones in this sample may be carry-over from other donors' samples. Sequencing used axillary lymph node tissue. The rearrangement uses TRBV7-9 and TRBJ2-1, with TRBD1 as a possible D gene (6 bases). The CDR3 region has the DNA TGTGCCAGCAGCTTCCAGGGGCAGGGCGGGGAGCAGTTCTTC. Translated: CASSFQGQGGEQFF.